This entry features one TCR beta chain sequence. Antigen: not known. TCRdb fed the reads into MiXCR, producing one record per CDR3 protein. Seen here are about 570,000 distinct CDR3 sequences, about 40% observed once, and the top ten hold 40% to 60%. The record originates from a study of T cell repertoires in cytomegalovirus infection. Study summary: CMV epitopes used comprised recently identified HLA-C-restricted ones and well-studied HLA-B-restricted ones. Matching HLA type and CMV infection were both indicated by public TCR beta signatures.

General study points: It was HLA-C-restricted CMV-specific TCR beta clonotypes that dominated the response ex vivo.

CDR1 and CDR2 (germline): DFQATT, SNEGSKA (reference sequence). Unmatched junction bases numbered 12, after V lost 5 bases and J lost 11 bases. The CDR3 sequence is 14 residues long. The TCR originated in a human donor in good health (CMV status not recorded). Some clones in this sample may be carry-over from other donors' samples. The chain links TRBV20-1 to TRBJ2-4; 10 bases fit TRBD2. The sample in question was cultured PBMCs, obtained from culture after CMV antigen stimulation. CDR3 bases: TGCAGTGCTCGATTAGCGGGGGGCCGGGCGTTTCAGTACTTC. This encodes CSARLAGGRAFQYF.